This TCR beta chain originates from a study of early T cells in non-severe SARS-CoV-2 infection. Study summary: Unpaired chains resulted from sequencing bulk RNA of unsorted whole blood.

As part of library construction, unique molecular identifiers were attached to individual cDNA molecules. TCRdb used MiXCR to reprocess the 5' RACE reads, holding one entry per CDR3 protein. Among about 92,000 distinct CDR3 sequences listed, approximately 15% were seen once. Germline CDR1 and CDR2: SGHDN and FVKESK. The CDR3 consists of 17 residues. V dropped 4 bases and J dropped 2; count of bases not matched to a gene: 6. This clonotype was counted a few times. This TCR was sampled from an adult who was a healthcare worker with PCR-confirmed SARS-CoV-2 infection or an uninfected control (not recorded which). The V and J genes are TRBV14 and TRBJ2-2, with 11 positions matching TRBD2. Specimen: whole blood. CDR3 sequence (DNA): TGTGCCAGCAGCCCCCGACTAGCGGGGCTAAACACCGGGGAGCTGTTTTTT. Amino acids: CASSPRLAGLNTGELFF.